This T cell receptor beta chain was sequenced in a study of T cell repertoires in cytomegalovirus infection. TCRdb re-analysed the reads in MiXCR, keeping a single row per CDR3 protein. Among about 490,000 distinct CDR3 sequences listed, 26% were seen once. This CDR3 spans 13 amino acids. The V gene end was trimmed by 5 bases and the J gene end by 5 bases; junction bases not matched to a gene: 3. CDR1 is DFQATT and CDR2 is SNEGSKA in the germline V gene (reference sequence). The sample comprised PBMCs. V and J are TRBV20-1 and TRBJ2-7; 13 nucleotides line up with TRBD2. This TCR was sampled from a human donor in good health (CMV status not recorded). Some clones in this sample may be carry-over from other donors' samples. CDR3 region: CSAGTSGTNEQYF. In nucleotides, the CDR3 is TGCAGTGCTGGGACTAGCGGGACTAACGAGCAGTACTTC.